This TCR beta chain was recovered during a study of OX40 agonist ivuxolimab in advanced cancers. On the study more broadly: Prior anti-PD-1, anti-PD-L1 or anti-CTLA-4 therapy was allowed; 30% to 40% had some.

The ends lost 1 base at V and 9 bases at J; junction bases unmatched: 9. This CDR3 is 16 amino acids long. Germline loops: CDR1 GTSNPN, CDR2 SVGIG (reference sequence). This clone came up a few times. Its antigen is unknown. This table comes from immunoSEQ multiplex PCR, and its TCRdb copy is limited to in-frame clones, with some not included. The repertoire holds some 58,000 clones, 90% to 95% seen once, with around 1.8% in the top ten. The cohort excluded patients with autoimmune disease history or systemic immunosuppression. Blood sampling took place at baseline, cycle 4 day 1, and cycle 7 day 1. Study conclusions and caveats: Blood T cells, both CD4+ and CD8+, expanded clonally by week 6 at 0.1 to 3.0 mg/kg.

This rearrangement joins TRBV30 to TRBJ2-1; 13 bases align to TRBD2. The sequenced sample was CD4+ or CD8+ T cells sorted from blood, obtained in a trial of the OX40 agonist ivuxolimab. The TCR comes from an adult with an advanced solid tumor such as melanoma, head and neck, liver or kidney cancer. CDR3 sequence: CAWSGGTSGTSLEQFF. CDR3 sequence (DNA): TGTGCCTGGAGTGGCGGGACTAGCGGGACGTCGCTTGAGCAGTTCTTC.